These 23 T cell receptor beta chains share one sample of origin, sequenced in a study of T cells in Graves' hyperthyroidism and ophthalmopathy. RNA transcripts served as the template for amplifying TCR beta CDR3 regions. Initially, a first-round RT-PCR of the TCR CDR3 employed the HTBI primer set. From the multiplex PCR reads, TCRdb called clonotypes with MiXCR, one entry per CDR3 protein. Of about 640,000 distinct CDR3 sequences in the sample, less than 25% were seen once. The sequenced material came from blood. The receptors derive from a man in his thirties or forties with Graves' ophthalmopathy.

This clonotype appeared once. CDR3 residues: CATSLPGLEKLLLQETQYF. CDR3 coding DNA: TGTGCCACCAGCCTCCCGGGACTAGAGAAACTCCTCCTCCAAGAGACCCAGTACTTC. The V call is TRBV24-1, the J call TRBJ2-5; 8 nucleotides agree with TRBD2. V was pared by 7 bases and J by 1 base, with 19 bases of the junction left unmatched. CDR1 KGHDR and CDR2 SFDVKD come from the germline V gene. The CDR3 sequence is 19 residues long.

V and J are TRBV6-5 and TRBJ2-1; 8 nucleotides line up with TRBD1. Trimming cost V 2 bases and J 7 bases; bases outside gene matches: 13. The CDR3 consists of 17 residues. Per the germline V gene, CDR1 is MNHEY and CDR2 is SVGAGI. CDR3 protein: CASSYTPLTGGWNEQFF. CDR3 bases: TGTGCCAGCAGTTACACTCCGCTTACAGGGGGTTGGAATGAGCAGTTCTTC.

The rearrangement uses TRBV9 and TRBJ1-1; D is uncertain. The CDR3 is 12 amino acids. CDR1 and CDR2 (germline): SGDLS, YYNGEE. V gave up 2 bases and J gave up 5 bases, with 7 bases separating them. The CDR3 region is CASSVAGTEAFF. In DNA, the CDR3 is TGTGCCAGCAGCGTCGCCGGGACTGAAGCTTTCTTT.

The chain employs TRBV5-1 and TRBJ2-2; either TRBD1 or TRBD2 may supply D (5 bases each). The CDR3 consists of 14 residues. The V end lost 1 base, the J end lost 6 bases, and 10 bases lay between the germline ends. The V gene's germline CDR1 is SGHRS and CDR2 YFSETQ. The CDR3, as DNA: TGCGCCAGCAGCTTGAGTGGGGGAGCCGGGGAGCTGTTTTTT. Translated, it gives CASSLSGGAGELFF.

This clonotype was seen a handful of times. The rearrangement links TRBV7-9 to TRBJ1-6, with a weak D call TRBD1 (5 bases). V was shortened by 2 bases and J by 5 bases, with 7 bases between the two germline ends. CDR1 and CDR2 from the germline V gene are SEHNR and FQNEAQ (reference sequence). This CDR3 region has 14 residues. In DNA form, the CDR3 reads TGTGCCAGCAGCTTACGAGGGGATAATTCACCCCTCCACTTT. Encoded protein: CASSLRGDNSPLHF.

This clonotype has only a few counts. The chain carries TRBV6-2 or TRBV6-3 and TRBJ1-3; D remains ambiguous. The length of the CDR3 is 15 residues. Germline CDR1 and CDR2: MNHEY and SVGEGT. With 3 bases removed from V and 2 bases from J, the gap between germline ends came to 11 bases. CDR3 amino acids: CASSYRTTAGNTIYF. In DNA form, the CDR3 reads TGTGCCAGCAGTTATCGGACTACAGCTGGAAACACCATATATTTT.

This clonotype was observed a handful of times. The gene calls are TRBV9 and TRBJ2-7, with 14 nucleotides matching TRBD2. V lost 2 bases to trimming and J lost 6 bases; unmatched junction nucleotides: 1. CDR3 length: 14 residues. CDR1 is SGDLS and CDR2 is YYNGEE in the germline V gene. CDR3 amino acids: CASSVGTSGSEQYF. CDR3 nucleotide sequence: TGTGCCAGCAGCGTGGGGACTAGCGGGAGCGAGCAGTACTTC. Full variable domain (remainder filled in from reference TRBV9 and TRBJ2-7): DSGVTQTPKHLITATGQRVTLRCSPRSGDLSVYWYQQSLDQGLQFLIQYYNGEERAKGNILERFSAQQFPDLHSELNLSSLELGDSALYFCASSVGTSGSEQYFGPGTRLTVT.

About this clonotype itself: Given a much more abundant clone one base away, this may be a read error. The chain has TRBV6-2 or TRBV6-3 and TRBJ1-5; D is perhaps TRBD1 (6 bases). The CDR3 runs to 17 residues. Trimming took off 5 bases at V and 5 bases at J, with 22 bases between the two ends. Germline V gene lookup returns CDR1 MNHEY and CDR2 SVGEGT. CDR3 sequence reads: CASSPRDRIGGHQPQHF. DNA of the CDR3: TGTGCCAGCAGTCCCAGAGACAGGATAGGCGGCCATCAGCCCCAGCATTTT.

This clonotype was observed a few times. This chain links TRBV18 with TRBJ2-5; 11 positions match TRBD2. Germline CDR1 and CDR2: KGHSH and LQKENI. The CDR3 is made up of 13 amino acids. V dropped 2 bases and J dropped 10; count of bases not matched to a gene: 3. CDR3 sequence reads: CASSPGTSGDQYF. The CDR3 bases are TGTGCCAGCTCACCAGGGACTAGCGGAGACCAGTACTTC.

The CDR3 DNA reads TGCAGCGTTTGGACAGGGACGAGCTACGAGCAGTACTTC. Amino acids: CSVWTGTSYEQYF. The rearrangement links TRBV29-1 to TRBJ2-7, with 8 bases matching TRBD1. The germline CDR1 and CDR2 sequences are SQVTM and ANQGSEA. The J segment lost 3 bases and the V segment lost 5 bases, leaving 6 bases of the junction unmatched. The CDR3 sequence is 13 residues long.

This clonotype turned up a few times. The chain has TRBV15 and TRBJ2-7; D gene uncertain. V gave up 0 bases and J gave up 4 bases, with 10 bases separating them. The CDR3 sequence is 14 residues long. The V gene's germline CDR1 is LNHNV and CDR2 YYDKDF (reference sequence). The CDR3 loop is CATSRDPSVYEQYF. CDR3 nucleotides: TGTGCCACCAGCAGAGATCCTTCAGTTTACGAGCAGTACTTC. Together with reference TRBV15 and TRBJ2-7, the CDR3 gives the full variable domain: DAMVIQNPRYQVTQFGKPVTLSCSQTLNHNVMYWYQQKSSQAPKLLFHYYDKDFNNEADTPDNFQSRRPNTSFCFLDIRSPGLGDTAMYLCATSRDPSVYEQYFGPGTRLTVT.

This clonotype was counted between two and nine times. The chain is built from TRBV6-6 and TRBJ1-2, with 7 bases that match TRBD1. CDR1 is MNHNY and CDR2 is SVGAGI in the germline V gene (reference sequence). The trim removed 2 bases at V and 4 bases at J, leaving 4 bases unmatched. This CDR3 has 14 amino acids. CDR3 residues: CASSYDRVTYGYTF. CDR3 sequence (DNA): TGTGCCAGCAGTTACGACAGGGTCACCTATGGCTACACCTTC.

A note on this clonotype: Since the CDR3 does not end with the conserved phenylalanine or tryptophan, this likely comes from a read error. The genes are TRBV27 and TRBJ2-3; 9 bases match TRBD1. V was clipped by 5 bases and J by 2 bases; unmatched bases: 5. Germline V CDR1 and CDR2: MNHEY, SMNVEV (reference sequence). The CDR3 has 15 amino acids. CDR3 coding DNA: TGTGCCAGCAGTGGGGGACAGGGCAACACAGATACGCAGTATTCT. It encodes CASSGGQGNTDTQYS.

This clonotype showed up many times. The chain recombines TRBV5-1 with TRBJ1-3; D is ambiguous. Trimming took off 4 bases at V and 2 bases at J, with 7 bases between the two ends. The CDR3 has 13 residues. Germline CDR1 and CDR2: SGHRS and YFSETQ. CDR3 region: CASSPDAGNTIYF. The DNA of the CDR3 is TGCGCCAGCAGCCCGGACGCTGGAAACACCATATATTTT.

This clonotype was observed many times. The chain couples TRBV30 to TRBJ1-1; D is ambiguous. CDR1 is GTSNPN and CDR2 is SVGIG in the germline V gene (reference sequence). V was shortened by 2 bases and J by 1 base, with 11 bases between the two germline ends. The CDR3 has 14 amino acids. CDR3 bases: TGTGCCTGGAGTAAAGGACCCCCGAACACTGAAGCTTTCTTT. Protein: CAWSKGPPNTEAFF.

The chain carries TRBV6-1 and TRBJ2-7; 10 bases align to TRBD1. Trimming removed 5 bases from V and 1 base from J; junction bases left unmatched: 5. Germline V lookup: CDR1 MNHNS, CDR2 SASEGT. The length of the CDR3 is 15 residues. The CDR3 spells CASSPGQGKSYEQYF. The DNA of the CDR3 is TGTGCCAGCAGTCCGGGACAGGGGAAGTCCTACGAGCAGTACTTC.

This chain uses TRBV9 with TRBJ1-6, with TRBD1 matching 8 bases. Losses at the gene ends were 3 bases for V and 5 bases for J; bases not matched to a gene: 7. The V gene's germline CDR1 is SGDLS and CDR2 YYNGEE. The CDR3 contains 16 residues. This CDR3 is CASSAAQGANNSPLHF. DNA of the CDR3: TGTGCCAGCAGCGCCGCGCAGGGGGCCAATAATTCACCCCTCCACTTT.

This clonotype was picked up many times. The rearrangement links TRBV2 to TRBJ2-3; D remains unclear. The CDR3 is made up of 15 amino acids. Trimming stripped 10 bases from V and 1 base from J, with 18 bases between. Germline values: CDR1 SNHLY, CDR2 FYNNEI. The CDR3 bases are TGTGCCACCCTTCGGGCTATCCCTGGCACAGATACGCAGTATTTT. This translates into CATLRAIPGTDTQYF.

V and J are TRBV19 and TRBJ2-5; D gene ambiguous. The CDR3 sequence is 13 residues long. With 3 bases removed from V and 0 bases from J, the gap between germline ends came to 5 bases. The germline V gene encodes CDR1 LNHDA and CDR2 SQIVND (reference sequence). The CDR3 bases are TGTGCCAGTAGTATCGGCTACCAAGAGACCCAGTACTTC. Protein: CASSIGYQETQYF.

This clonotype was detected a few times. The chain is built from TRBV6-2 or TRBV6-3 and TRBJ2-7, with 9 bases matching TRBD2. Germline V gives CDR1 MNHEY, CDR2 SVGEGT. V trimming: 6 bases; J trimming: 3 bases; junction bases outside the gene matches: 9. CDR3 length equals 15 residues. DNA of the CDR3: TGTGCCAGCAGAACCACCGGGACTAGCCACTACGAGCAGTACTTC. Encoded protein: CASRTTGTSHYEQYF.

The V call is TRBV4-1, the J call TRBJ2-3; no firm D call. The CDR3 totals 13 residues. V was pared by 3 bases and J by 3 bases, with 7 bases between. The germline V gene encodes CDR1 MGHRA and CDR2 YSYEKL. Written as DNA, the CDR3 is TGCGCCAGCAGCCAGGTTTTGACAGATACGCAGTATTTT. Translating it yields CASSQVLTDTQYF.

This rearrangement joins TRBV7-2 to TRBJ2-1, with 9 bases identical to TRBD2. V was pared by 5 bases and J by 3 bases, with 5 bases of the junction left unmatched. The CDR3 runs to 15 residues. Germline V lookup: CDR1 SGHTA, CDR2 FQGNSA. The CDR3 protein is CASSPGTSYYNEQFF. CDR3 in DNA: TGTGCCAGCAGCCCCGGGACTAGCTACTACAATGAGCAGTTCTTC.

The chain employs TRBV29-1 and TRBJ2-3; maybe TRBD1 (6 bases). This CDR3 spans 13 amino acids. V lost 5 bases and J lost 2, with 11 bases in between. CDR1 and CDR2 from the germline V gene are SQVTM and ANQGSEA. Written as DNA, the CDR3 is TGCAGCGTTAGGGGGATCACCACAGATACGCAGTATTTT. This gives the protein CSVRGITTDTQYF.